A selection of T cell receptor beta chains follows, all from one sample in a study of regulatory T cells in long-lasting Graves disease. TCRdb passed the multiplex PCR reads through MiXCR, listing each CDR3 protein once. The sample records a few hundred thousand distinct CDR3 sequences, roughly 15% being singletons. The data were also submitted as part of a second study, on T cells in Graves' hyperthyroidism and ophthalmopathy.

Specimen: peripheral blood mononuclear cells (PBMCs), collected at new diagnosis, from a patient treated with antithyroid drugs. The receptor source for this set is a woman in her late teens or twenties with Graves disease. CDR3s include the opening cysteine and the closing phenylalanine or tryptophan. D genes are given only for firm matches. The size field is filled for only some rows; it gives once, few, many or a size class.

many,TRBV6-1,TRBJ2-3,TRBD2,CASSEVLAGSGDTQYF,TGTGCCAGCAGTGAAGTGCTAGCGGGGTCCGGGGATACGCAGTATTTT
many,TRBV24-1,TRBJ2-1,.,CATSDLLRTEYNEQFF,TGTGCCACCAGTGATTTGCTCAGGACAGAGTACAATGAGCAGTTCTTC
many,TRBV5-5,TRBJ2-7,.,CASSFREAYEQYF,TGTGCCAGCAGTTTCCGGGAAGCATACGAGCAGTACTTC
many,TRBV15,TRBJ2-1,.,CATSKDSTGQFF,TGTGCCACCAGCAAGGATTCCACGGGGCAGTTCTTC
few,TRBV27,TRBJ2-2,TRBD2,CASSFGLALPGELFF,TGTGCCAGCAGTTTTGGACTAGCGTTACCCGGGGAGCTGTTTTTT
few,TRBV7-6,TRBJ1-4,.,CASSFGPPEGTNEKLFF,TGTGCCAGCAGCTTTGGGCCCCCCGAGGGAACTAATGAAAAACTGTTTTTT
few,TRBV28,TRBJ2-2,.,CASSLGRALRTGELFF,TGTGCCAGCAGTTTAGGCAGGGCCCTGAGGACCGGGGAGCTGTTTTTT
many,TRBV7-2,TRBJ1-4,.,CASSSLGGTNEKLFF,TGTGCCAGCAGCTCTTTAGGAGGCACTAATGAAAAACTGTTTTTT
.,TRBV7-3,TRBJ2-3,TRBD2,CASSLEAGDPDTQYF,TGTGCCAGCAGCTTAGAAGCGGGAGATCCAGATACGCAGTATTTT
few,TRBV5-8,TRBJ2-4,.,CASSLDTQVPLAKNIQYF,TGTGCCAGCAGCTTGGACACGCAGGTCCCCCTAGCCAAAAACATTCAGTACTTC
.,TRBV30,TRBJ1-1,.,CAWSEQNTEAFF,TGTGCCTGGAGTGAGCAGAACACTGAAGCTTTCTTT
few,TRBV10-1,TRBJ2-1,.,CASSFGGKGVNEQFF,TGCGCCAGCAGTTTCGGCGGGAAGGGGGTTAATGAGCAGTTCTTC
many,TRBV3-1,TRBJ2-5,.,CASSQGLAPQETQYF,TGTGCCAGCAGCCAAGGGCTAGCGCCACAAGAGACCCAGTACTTC
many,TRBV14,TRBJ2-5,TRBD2,CASSPTSGRQGETQYF,TGTGCCAGCAGCCCGACTAGCGGGAGACAAGGGGAGACCCAGTACTTC
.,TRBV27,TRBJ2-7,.,CASKGQGRILPGTEQYF,TGTGCCAGCAAAGGCCAGGGACGGATTCTCCCCGGAACCGAGCAGTACTTC
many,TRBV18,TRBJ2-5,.,CASSQRTERETQYF,TGTGCCAGCTCTCAACGGACAGAACGGGAGACCCAGTACTTC
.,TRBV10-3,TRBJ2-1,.,CAISGDGSYNEQFF,TGTGCCATCAGTGGGGACGGTTCCTACAATGAGCAGTTCTTC
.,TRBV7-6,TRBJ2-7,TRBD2,CASSASGMNEQYF,TGTGCCAGCAGCGCAAGCGGGATGAACGAGCAGTACTTC
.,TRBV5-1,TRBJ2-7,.,CASSPELRFAGSPRLQQYF,TGCGCCAGCAGCCCCGAACTTCGTTTTGCTGGTTCTCCTCGTTTGCAGCAGTACTTC
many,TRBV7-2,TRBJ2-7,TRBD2,CASSLTSGSNYEQYF,TGTGCCAGCAGCTTAACTAGCGGGAGTAACTACGAGCAGTACTTC
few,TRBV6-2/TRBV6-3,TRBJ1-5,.,CASSYSTSHNQPQHF,TGTGCCAGCAGTTACTCGACGTCGCACAATCAGCCCCAGCATTTT
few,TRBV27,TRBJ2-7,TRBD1,CASSPHAGTGLEQYF,TGTGCCAGCAGTCCACACGCCGGGACAGGGCTCGAGCAGTACTTC
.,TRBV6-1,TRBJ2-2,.,CASSEWLGDEELFF,TGTGCCAGCAGTGAATGGCTAGGGGACGAGGAGCTGTTTTTT
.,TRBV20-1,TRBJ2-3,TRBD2,CSARDLTSGRVDTQYF,TGCAGTGCTAGAGATTTAACTAGCGGGAGAGTAGATACGCAGTATTTT
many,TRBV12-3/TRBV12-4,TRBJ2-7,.,CASRFRRHYEQYF,TGTGCCAGCAGGTTCCGGCGGCACTACGAGCAGTACTTC
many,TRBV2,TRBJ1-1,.,CASSRSRAASTEAFF,TGTGCCAGCAGTCGTTCCAGGGCGGCGAGCACTGAAGCTTTCTTT
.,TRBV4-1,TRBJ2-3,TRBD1,CASSQGQGVDTQYF,TGCGCCAGCAGCCAAGGACAGGGGGTAGATACGCAGTATTTT
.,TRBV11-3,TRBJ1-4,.,CASSLAPRPNEKLFF,TGTGCCAGCAGCTTAGCCCCGAGACCTAATGAAAAACTGTTTTTT
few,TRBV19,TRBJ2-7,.,CASSPREREYEQYF,TGTGCCAGTAGTCCCCGGGAGAGGGAGTACGAGCAGTACTTC
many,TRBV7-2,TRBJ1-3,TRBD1,CASSKGQPSGNTIYF,TGTGCCAGCAGCAAGGGACAGCCCTCTGGAAACACCATATATTTT
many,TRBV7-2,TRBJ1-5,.,CASSPAAGPGNQPQHF,TGTGCCAGCAGCCCCGCGGCGGGTCCGGGTAATCAGCCCCAGCATTTT
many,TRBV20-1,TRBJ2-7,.,CSARPTSGPRGEQYF,TGCAGTGCTAGACCCACCTCCGGACCAAGAGGAGAGCAGTACTTC
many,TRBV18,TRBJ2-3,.,CASSPTQLDTQYF,TGTGCCAGCTCACCAACGCAGCTAGATACGCAGTATTTT
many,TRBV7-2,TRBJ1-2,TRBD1,CASSLFPGQSIYGYTF,TGTGCCAGCAGCTTATTTCCGGGACAGTCTATCTATGGCTACACCTTC
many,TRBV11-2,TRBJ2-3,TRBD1,CASSLEGQRTQYF,TGTGCCAGCAGCTTAGAGGGACAGAGGACGCAGTATTTT
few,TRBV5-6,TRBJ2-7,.,CASSQLRGNEYEQYF,TGTGCCAGCAGCCAATTGAGGGGGAATGAGTACGAGCAGTACTTC
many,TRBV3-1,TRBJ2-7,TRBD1,CASSQTGSYEQYF,TGTGCCAGCAGCCAGACAGGGTCCTACGAGCAGTACTTC
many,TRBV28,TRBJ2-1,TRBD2,CASSSLAGTQQGNEQFF,TGTGCCAGCAGTTCCCTAGCGGGGACACAGCAGGGTAATGAGCAGTTCTTC
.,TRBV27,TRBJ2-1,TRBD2,CASSIKTSGTHNEQFF,TGTGCCAGCAGTATAAAGACTAGCGGGACTCACAATGAGCAGTTCTTC
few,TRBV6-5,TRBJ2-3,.,CASSYAGTGTDTQYF,TGTGCCAGCAGTTATGCGGGGACAGGCACAGATACGCAGTATTTT
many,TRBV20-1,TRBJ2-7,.,CSARDKGGIYEQYF,TGCAGTGCTAGAGATAAGGGGGGGATTTACGAGCAGTACTTC
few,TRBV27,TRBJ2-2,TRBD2,CATSGGARGELFF,TGTGCCACTAGCGGGGGGGCTCGTGGGGAGCTGTTTTTT
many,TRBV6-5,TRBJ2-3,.,CASSYDSTDTQYF,TGTGCCAGCAGTTACGATAGCACAGATACGCAGTATTTT
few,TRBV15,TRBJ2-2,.,CATRPGPTNTGELFF,TGTGCCACCAGGCCGGGACCGACGAACACCGGGGAGCTGTTTTTT
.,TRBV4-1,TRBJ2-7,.,CASSHSMGGGTYEQYF,TGCGCCAGCAGCCATTCCATGGGAGGGGGGACCTACGAGCAGTACTTC
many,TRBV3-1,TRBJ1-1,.,CTSSPRSNTEAFF,TGTACCAGCAGCCCACGATCGAACACTGAAGCTTTCTTT
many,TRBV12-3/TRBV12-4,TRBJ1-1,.,CASSFKPNTEAFF,TGTGCCAGCAGTTTCAAACCCAACACTGAAGCTTTCTTT
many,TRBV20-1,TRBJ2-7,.,CSALGPGTYEQYF,TGCAGTGCCCTCGGACCCGGGACCTACGAGCAGTACTTC
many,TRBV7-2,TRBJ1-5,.,CASSLSELQPQHF,TGTGCCAGCAGCCTATCGGAACTCCAGCCCCAGCATTTT
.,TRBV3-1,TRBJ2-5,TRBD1,CASSPGQGYQETQYF,TGTGCCAGCAGCCCGGGACAGGGTTACCAAGAGACCCAGTACTTC
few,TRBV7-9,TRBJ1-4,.,CASSLVSSNEKLFF,TGTGCCAGCAGCTTAGTCAGCTCTAATGAAAAACTGTTTTTT
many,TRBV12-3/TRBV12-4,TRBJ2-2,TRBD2,CASSLTSGGLNTGELFF,TGTGCCAGCAGTTTGACTAGCGGGGGATTAAACACCGGGGAGCTGTTTTTT